Listed here is a single T cell receptor beta chain. The sample is drawn from a study of blood T cell repertoires in COVID-19. The wider study: Both acute and convalescent COVID-19 samples were obtained from the United States, Italy and Spain. Sources were T cells, B-cell-depleted T cells, or PBMCs; the material itself was cDNA or gDNA.

V dropped 6 bases and J dropped 1; count of bases not matched to a gene: 12. Looked up from germline, CDR1 is SGHNT and CDR2 is YENEEA. This CDR3 spans 17 amino acids. TCRdb's copy holds only in-frame clones and misses some; the assay was immunoSEQ multiplex PCR. Of some 150,000 clones listed, 75% to 90% are singletons. This TCR came from a woman aged 80 or over with acute or convalescent COVID-19. The chain uses TRBV11-3 and TRBJ2-1, with 7 positions matching TRBD1. Input material: peripheral blood. The chain's CDR3 is CASSSEAQGSSYNEQFF. CDR3 DNA: TGTGCCAGCAGTTCTGAGGCACAGGGGAGTTCCTACAATGAGCAGTTCTTC.